This T cell receptor beta chain was observed in a study of beta chain features in type 1 diabetes listed by TCRdb under 2018. Regarding the study in general: Patients and healthy donors did not differ in mean age, gender distribution, total cell number or subset yield. A total of 85 million to 140 million sorted cells were examined across all samples, and a strong correlation was observed between cell number per subset and RNA yield. The study compared TCRB repertoires of sorted circulating CD4+ T cell subsets between recently diagnosed type 1 diabetes patients and matched healthy donors. Regulatory and stem cell-like memory subsets were obtained from only 8 patients and about 8 healthy donors, while naive and central memory subsets were obtained from all 30 or so donors. Results and caveats for the whole study, not just this receptor: PCR may preferentially amplify shorter templates, but because patient and control samples were amplified and corrected together, any resulting skew would affect both groups equally. A moderate but significant shortening of TCRB CDR3 length was observed in type 1 diabetes patients in all four CD4+ subsets. Because cDNA was sequenced instead of genomic DNA, highly expressing activated cells could be over-represented, though the groups showed no difference in activation or CD3 levels. Naive, central memory and regulatory TCRB repertoires appeared to be more alike among patients than among healthy donors. Only small numbers of individuals were included in the HLA sub-analyses, which left unresolved whether HLA type had any influence on TCRB rearrangement. Patients with type 1 diabetes made fewer insertions and deleted more nucleotides at VDJ recombination sites, implying thymic rearrangement abnormalities.

Each donor gave one peripheral blood draw, averaging roughly 100 mL, which was collected into heparinised tubes. A BD FACSAria II and a panel including CD45RO, CCR7, CD25, CD127, CD95 and CD27 were used to sort naive, central memory, regulatory and stem cell-like memory CD4+ T cells. All sorted populations exceeded 95% purity. PBMCs were isolated immediately by Lymphoprep density gradient centrifugation and stained directly without culture. To minimize batch effects, samples were stained and sorted in pairs, one healthy donor with one patient per experiment. Comment on this clone: Its antigen specificity is not known. Per-base qualities were not stored, and no clone one base away is much larger.

Relative to germline, V is 3 bases shorter and J is 7 bases shorter, with 21 bases between their ends. The CDR3, cysteine through phenylalanine, is 16 amino acids long. The CDR3 DNA has 48 bases and is translated from base 1. The germline V gene encodes CDR1 ENHRY and CDR2 SYGVKD. All of the isolated RNA was reverse transcribed with the High Capacity cDNA Reverse Transcription Kit, so expressed TCRB transcripts were sequenced. Naive, central memory and regulatory T cell samples underwent deep immunoSEQ sequencing, averaging around 3.9 million total reads per sample. Sorted cells were lysed in RLT buffer, and RNA was extracted using DNase-treated RNeasy Micro or Mini kits according to cell number. Each cell subset was processed separately to prevent cross-contamination, with patient and healthy donor samples processed together. The immunoSEQ multiplex PCR was used to amplify TCRB sequences from cDNA, yielding 87-bp fragments that span the CDR3 region. Amplicons were sequenced on the Illumina HiSeq platform. The paper's data handling went like this. PCR bias was corrected computationally using synthetic template baselines, and reads within Hamming distance 2 were collapsed, with unmergeable singletons discarded. Reads were aligned to IMGT to assign V, D and J genes, CDR3 length, and insertions or deletions at six rearrangement sites. Within each subset, clonotype counts were normalized to sorted cell number, and only after that were true diversity and Gini coefficients computed with the tcR R package. Repertoire sharing was quantified using the overlap coefficient calculated on TCRB nucleotide sequences. TCRdb mirrors the immuneACCESS table, restricted to in-frame sequences. Some clones are absent from its copies; in checked studies, under half trace to an unresolved V gene, and the reason for the others is unknown. The V and J calls and the clone size are those of that table, but D and trimming were determined from the DNA. This sample gives some 300,000 clones in total; 7.5% to 9.5% of them show up just once. More than 0.8% of the sample rests with the top ten.

The sequence was obtained from a woman aged 18-29 years in good health. The source material was central memory CD4+ T cells from blood. The rearrangement combines TRBV10-3 with TRBJ2-5; the D region may be TRBD1 or TRBD2, each matching 6 bases equally. The bases read TGTGCCATCAGTGATCCACGGGGGCTTACAAAGGGGACCCAGTACTTC. Translated, this gives CAISDPRGLTKGTQYF.